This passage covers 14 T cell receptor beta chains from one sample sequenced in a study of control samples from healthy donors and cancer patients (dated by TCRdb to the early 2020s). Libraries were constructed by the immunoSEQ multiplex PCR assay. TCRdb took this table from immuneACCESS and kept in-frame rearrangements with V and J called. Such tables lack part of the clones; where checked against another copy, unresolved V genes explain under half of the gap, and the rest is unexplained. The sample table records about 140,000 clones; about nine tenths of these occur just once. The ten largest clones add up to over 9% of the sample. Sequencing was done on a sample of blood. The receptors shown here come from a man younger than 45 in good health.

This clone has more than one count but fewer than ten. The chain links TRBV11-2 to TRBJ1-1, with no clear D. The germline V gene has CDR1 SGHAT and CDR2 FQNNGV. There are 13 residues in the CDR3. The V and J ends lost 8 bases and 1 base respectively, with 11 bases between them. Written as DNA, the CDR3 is TGTGCCAGCGTCCCTTTTCAGAACACTGAAGCTTTCTTT. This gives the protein CASVPFQNTEAFF.

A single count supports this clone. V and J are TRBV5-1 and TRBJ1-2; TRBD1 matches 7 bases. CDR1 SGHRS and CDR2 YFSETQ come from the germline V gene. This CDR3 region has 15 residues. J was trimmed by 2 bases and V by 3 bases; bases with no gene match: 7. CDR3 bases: TGCGCCAGCAGCTACGGAGACAGGGACAACTATGGCTACACCTTC. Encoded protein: CASSYGDRDNYGYTF.

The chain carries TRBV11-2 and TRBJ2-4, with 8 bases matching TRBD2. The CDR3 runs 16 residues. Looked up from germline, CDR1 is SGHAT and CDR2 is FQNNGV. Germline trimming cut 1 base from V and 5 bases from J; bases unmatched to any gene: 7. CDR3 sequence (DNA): TGTGCCAGCAGCTTAGGGTGGGGACTAGGGGAAAACATTCAGTACTTC. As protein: CASSLGWGLGENIQYF.

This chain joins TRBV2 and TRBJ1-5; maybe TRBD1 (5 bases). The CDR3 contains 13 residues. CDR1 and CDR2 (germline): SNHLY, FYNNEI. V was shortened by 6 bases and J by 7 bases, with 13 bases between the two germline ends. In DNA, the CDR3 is TGTGCCAGCAGGCCCAGGGCTAGACAGCCCCAGCATTTT. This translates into CASRPRARQPQHF.

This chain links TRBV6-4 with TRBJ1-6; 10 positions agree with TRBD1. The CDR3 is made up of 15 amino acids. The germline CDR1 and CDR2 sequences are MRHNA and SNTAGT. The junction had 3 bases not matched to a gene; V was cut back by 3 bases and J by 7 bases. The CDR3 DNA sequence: TGTGCCAGCAGTGATAAGACAGGGGGCAATTCACCCCTCCACTTT. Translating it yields CASSDKTGGNSPLHF.

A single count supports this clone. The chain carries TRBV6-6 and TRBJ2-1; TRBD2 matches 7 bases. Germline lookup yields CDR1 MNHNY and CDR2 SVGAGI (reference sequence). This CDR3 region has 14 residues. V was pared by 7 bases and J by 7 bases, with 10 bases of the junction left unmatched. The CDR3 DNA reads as TGTGCCAGCACAACCTCTGGGGGAGGGAATGAGCAGTTCTTC. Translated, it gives CASTTSGGGNEQFF.

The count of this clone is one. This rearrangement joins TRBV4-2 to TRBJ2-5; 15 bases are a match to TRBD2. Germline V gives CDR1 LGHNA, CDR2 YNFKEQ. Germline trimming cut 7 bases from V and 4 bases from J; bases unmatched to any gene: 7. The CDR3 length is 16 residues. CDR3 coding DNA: TGTGCCAGCACCCCGGGACTAGCGGGAGGTACAGAGACCCAGTACTTC. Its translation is CASTPGLAGGTETQYF.

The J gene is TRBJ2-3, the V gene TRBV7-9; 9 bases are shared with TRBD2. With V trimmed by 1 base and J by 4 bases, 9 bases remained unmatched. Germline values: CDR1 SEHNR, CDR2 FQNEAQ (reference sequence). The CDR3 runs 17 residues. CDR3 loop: CASSLGLSGSIADTQYF. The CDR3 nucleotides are TGTGCCAGCAGCTTAGGTCTTAGCGGGAGTATCGCAGATACGCAGTATTTT.

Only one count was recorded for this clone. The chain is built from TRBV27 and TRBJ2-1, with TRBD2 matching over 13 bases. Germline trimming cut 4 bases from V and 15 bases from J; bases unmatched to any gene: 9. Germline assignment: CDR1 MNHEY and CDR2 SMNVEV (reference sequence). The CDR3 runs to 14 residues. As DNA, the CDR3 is TGTGCCAGCAGTTGGACTAGCGGGAGTTTGTTAATGTTCTTC. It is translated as CASSWTSGSLLMFF.

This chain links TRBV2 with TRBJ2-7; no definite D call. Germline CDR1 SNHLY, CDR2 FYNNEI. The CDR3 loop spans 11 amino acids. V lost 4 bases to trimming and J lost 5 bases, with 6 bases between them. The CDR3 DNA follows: TGTGCCAGCAGTGTTCTAAACGAGCAGTACTTC. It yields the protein CASSVLNEQYF. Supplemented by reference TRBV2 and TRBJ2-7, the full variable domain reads EPEVTQTPSHQVTQMGQEVILRCVPISNHLYFYWYRQILGQKVEFLVSFYNNEISEKSEIFDDQFSVERPDGSNFTLKIRSTKLEDSAMYFCASSVLNEQYFGPGTRLTVT.

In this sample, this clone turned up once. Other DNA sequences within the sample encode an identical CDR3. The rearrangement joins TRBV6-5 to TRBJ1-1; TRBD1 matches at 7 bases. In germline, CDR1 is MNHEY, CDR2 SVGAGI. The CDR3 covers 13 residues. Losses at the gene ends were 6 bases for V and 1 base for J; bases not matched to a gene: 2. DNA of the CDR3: TGTGCCAGCAGCAGGACAGGGAACACTGAAGCTTTCTTT. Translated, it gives CASSRTGNTEAFF.

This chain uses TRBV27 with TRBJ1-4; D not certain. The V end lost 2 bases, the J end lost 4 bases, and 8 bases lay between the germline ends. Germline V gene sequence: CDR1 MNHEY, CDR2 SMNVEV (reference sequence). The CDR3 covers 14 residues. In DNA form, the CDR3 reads TGTGCCAGCAGTTTAAGGCAGAGTAATGAAAAACTGTTTTTT. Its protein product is CASSLRQSNEKLFF.

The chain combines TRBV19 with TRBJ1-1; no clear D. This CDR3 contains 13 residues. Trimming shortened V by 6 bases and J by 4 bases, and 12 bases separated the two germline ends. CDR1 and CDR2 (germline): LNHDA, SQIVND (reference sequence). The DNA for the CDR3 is TGTGCCAGTAGCGGAGCACCGGGCACTGAAGCTTTCTTT. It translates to CASSGAPGTEAFF.

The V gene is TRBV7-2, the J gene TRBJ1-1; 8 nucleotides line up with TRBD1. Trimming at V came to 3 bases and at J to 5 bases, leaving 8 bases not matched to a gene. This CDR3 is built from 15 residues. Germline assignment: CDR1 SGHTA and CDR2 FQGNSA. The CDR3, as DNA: TGTGCCAGCAGCTTTGATGGACAGGGCTTGACTGAAGCTTTCTTT. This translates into CASSFDGQGLTEAFF.